The T cell receptor (beta chain) under discussion was sequenced for a study of blood T cell repertoires in COVID-19. Across the study: Spain, Italy and the United States supplied samples that represented acute and convalescent COVID-19. T cells, B-cell-depleted T cells, or PBMCs supplied cDNA or gDNA.

Per the original data handling: Researchers report that nucleated cell counts were estimated from reference gene primer amplification. TCRdb's copy holds only in-frame clones and misses some; the assay was immunoSEQ multiplex PCR. Clone size and the V and J calls come from that table; the DNA yielded D and trimming. The table shows about 160,000 clones, with 85% occurring only once. Per the germline V gene, CDR1 is MNHEY and CDR2 is SVGAGI. This CDR3 contains 15 residues. V lost 6 bases, J lost 0 bases, and 12 bases lay in between. This chain connects TRBV6-5 to TRBJ2-1; TRBD1 is a possible D gene (6 bases). The source is a human donor with acute or convalescent COVID-19. The donor label of this sample is uncertain. Sample: peripheral blood. This CDR3 is CASSRQGSSYNEQFF. CDR3 nucleotide sequence: TGTGCCAGCAGCCGGCAGGGGTCCTCCTACAATGAGCAGTTCTTC.